This T cell receptor (beta chain) was profiled in a study of somatic mutations in cytotoxic T cells in rheumatoid arthritis (dated by TCRdb to 2016 to 2017). For context, the study as a whole: Some T-cell populations stained with V beta antibodies were sorted by flow on a FACSAria II or Sony SH800 to nearly 100% purity, with sorted V beta1+ cells additionally subjected to TCRB sequencing. TCRB deep sequencing was performed for more than 50 rheumatoid arthritis patients and more than 15 healthy controls. In newly diagnosed rheumatoid arthritis without treatment, the study examined if expanded CD8+ T-cell clones harbor somatic mutations, relying on TCRB deep sequencing to characterize clonality. Median age was essentially the same in the patient group and the control group. What the authors observed across the whole study: In about an eighth of the roughly 65 patients the largest CD8+ clone exceeded 20% of CD8+ cells, and several identical CD8+ TCRB sequences were shared between blood and synovial fluid. CD8+ clonality increased with age in patients (Spearman r ≈ 0.49) but not in healthy controls. CD8+ T-cell clonality did not differ significantly between rheumatoid arthritis patients and age-matched healthy controls. It was unknown which antigens the expanded CD8+ clones targeted, and their absence from virus-specific databases did not exclude viral specificity.

The immunoSEQ assay was applied to genomic DNA for TCRB CDR3 sequencing. In the paper's pipeline: Analyses were restricted to productive TCRB rearrangements. Defining a clone by its unique TCRB CDR3 sequence, the study calculated clonality as a productive clonality index derived from Shannon entropy. Repertoire overlap for a pair of samples was computed from each clone's template counts relative to total templates per sample. V-gene usage measured by flow cytometry correlated with TCRB sequencing V-gene usage, with a Spearman r of about 0.61. The clones in this table, taken by TCRdb from immuneACCESS, are in-frame only. Not every clone is retained; where verified, under half of the shortfall comes from an unresolved V gene, and the cause of the rest is unknown. V and J calls and clone size are as listed in that table; D and trimming were resolved from the DNA. The table for this sample lists around 19,000 clones; 74% of them were counted only once. The ten largest clones represent 5.3% of the sample.

Healthy controls were over 15 blood donors whose buffy coats were used, with a median age of about 56 years (range roughly 20-80) and about 55% female. Flow cytometry confirmed the purity of CD4+ and CD8+ cells that had been isolated by positive magnetic bead selection on an AutoMACS. Isolation of peripheral blood mononuclear cells was done through Ficoll-Paque PLUS density gradient separation. DNA was extracted from CD4-enriched, CD8-enriched or PBMC samples with Nucleospin Tissue or Tissue XS kits and quantified with a Qubit 2.0 fluorometer. On this clone: The antigen this receptor binds is unknown. Base qualities are not recorded, but no much larger clone differs from it by a single base.

The sequencing sample was made of CD8+ T cells sorted from blood. The receptor's source is a man between 60 and 70 years old in good health.

Here the CDR3 is given as CASSVGGGDEQFF. The DNA sequence is as follows: TGTGCCAGCAGCGTAGGTGGCGGGGATGAGCAGTTCTTC. This receptor chain uses TRBV9 and TRBJ2-1, with TRBD2 as a weak D call on 6 bases. At the junction V is shortened by 0 bases and J by 8 bases, with 9 bases in between. CDR1 and CDR2, looked up from the germline V gene, are SGDLS and YYNGEE. From cysteine to phenylalanine, the CDR3 is 13 amino acids long. The sequence is cut down to CDR3 DNA, 39 bases in frame from base 1.